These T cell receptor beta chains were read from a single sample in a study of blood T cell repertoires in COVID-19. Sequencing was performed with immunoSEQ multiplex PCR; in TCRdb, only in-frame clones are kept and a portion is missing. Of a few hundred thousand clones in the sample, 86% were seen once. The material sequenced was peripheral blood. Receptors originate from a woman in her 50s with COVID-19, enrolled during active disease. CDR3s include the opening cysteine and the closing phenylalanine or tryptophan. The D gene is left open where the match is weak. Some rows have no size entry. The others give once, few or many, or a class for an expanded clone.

cdr3_nt: TGTGCCAGCAGTTGGGGCGATCAGCCCCAGCATTTT; cdr3_aa: CASSWGDQPQHF; cdr3_length: 12; d_call: -; v_call: TRBV28; j_call: TRBJ1-5; clone_size: -
cdr3_nt: TGTGCCAGCAGCACCAGGACAGTCAGCGGGGATAGCAATCAGCCCCAGCATTTT; cdr3_aa: CASSTRTVSGDSNQPQHF; cdr3_length: 18; d_call: -; v_call: TRBV7-8; j_call: TRBJ1-5; clone_size: few
cdr3_nt: TGTGCCAGCATCCGGGACAGGGTGGGCAATGAGCAGTTCTTC; cdr3_aa: CASIRDRVGNEQFF; cdr3_length: 14; d_call: TRBD1; v_call: TRBV2; j_call: TRBJ2-1; clone_size: -
cdr3_nt: TGTGCCAGCAAGGGATCAGGGTACAATGAGCAGTTCTTC; cdr3_aa: CASKGSGYNEQFF; cdr3_length: 13; d_call: -; v_call: TRBV2; j_call: TRBJ2-1; clone_size: -
cdr3_nt: TGTGCCAGCAGCTTGGTGGACATGTGGGGCAATCAGCCCCAGCATTTT; cdr3_aa: CASSLVDMWGNQPQHF; cdr3_length: 16; d_call: -; v_call: TRBV5-8; j_call: TRBJ1-5; clone_size: -
cdr3_nt: TGTGCCAGCAGTTTGGGGACAGGGTTGAACACCGGGGAGCTGTTTTTT; cdr3_aa: CASSLGTGLNTGELFF; cdr3_length: 16; d_call: TRBD1; v_call: TRBV27; j_call: TRBJ2-2; clone_size: -
cdr3_nt: TGTGCCAGCTCACCACCGGGCAGGGGGAATACTGAAGCTTTCTTT; cdr3_aa: CASSPPGRGNTEAFF; cdr3_length: 15; d_call: TRBD1; v_call: TRBV18; j_call: TRBJ1-1; clone_size: -
cdr3_nt: TGTGCCACCCCGGAGAAGGGAGCAAACTATGGCTACACCTTC; cdr3_aa: CATPEKGANYGYTF; cdr3_length: 14; d_call: -; v_call: TRBV2; j_call: TRBJ1-2; clone_size: -
cdr3_nt: TGTGCCTGGAGGCCCAGGGCCTACGAGCAGTACTTC; cdr3_aa: CAWRPRAYEQYF; cdr3_length: 12; d_call: -; v_call: TRBV30; j_call: TRBJ2-7; clone_size: -
cdr3_nt: TGTGCCAGCAGTATGAGGACAGCGAACACTGAAGCTTTCTTT; cdr3_aa: CASSMRTANTEAFF; cdr3_length: 14; d_call: -; v_call: TRBV6-5; j_call: TRBJ1-1; clone_size: few
cdr3_nt: TGTGCCAGCAGCAAGGACAGTTTGAACACTGAAGCTTTCTTT; cdr3_aa: CASSKDSLNTEAFF; cdr3_length: 14; d_call: -; v_call: TRBV5-6; j_call: TRBJ1-1; clone_size: -
cdr3_nt: TGCGCCAGCAGCCAAGACCCGACTAGCGGGACTAGCACAGATACGCAGTATTTT; cdr3_aa: CASSQDPTSGTSTDTQYF; cdr3_length: 18; d_call: TRBD2; v_call: TRBV4-3; j_call: TRBJ2-3; clone_size: few
cdr3_nt: TGTGCCTGGAGTGTACAGGGGGCGGACTATGGCTACACCTTC; cdr3_aa: CAWSVQGADYGYTF; cdr3_length: 14; d_call: TRBD1; v_call: TRBV30; j_call: TRBJ1-2; clone_size: -
cdr3_nt: TGTGCCAGCAGGGGGACACCCTATGGCTACACCTTC; cdr3_aa: CASRGTPYGYTF; cdr3_length: 12; d_call: -; v_call: TRBV14; j_call: TRBJ1-2; clone_size: -
cdr3_nt: TGTGCCAGCAGCCCAGGGGCTAGCGGGGGGGTTTGGGAGCTGTTTTTT; cdr3_aa: CASSPGASGGVWELFF; cdr3_length: 16; d_call: TRBD2; v_call: TRBV7-9; j_call: TRBJ2-2; clone_size: -
cdr3_nt: TGTGCCTGGAGTGTAGGGGGACGGCCTTACGAGCAGTACTTC; cdr3_aa: CAWSVGGRPYEQYF; cdr3_length: 14; d_call: -; v_call: TRBV30; j_call: TRBJ2-7; clone_size: -
cdr3_nt: TGCGCCAGCAGCTCATTCCTGACAGGATTGCAAGAGACCCAGTACTTC; cdr3_aa: CASSSFLTGLQETQYF; cdr3_length: 16; d_call: -; v_call: TRBV5-1; j_call: TRBJ2-5; clone_size: -
cdr3_nt: TGTGCCAGCAGCACGGGACAGGGGAGCCTTTCGACCATATATTTT; cdr3_aa: CASSTGQGSLSTIYF; cdr3_length: 15; d_call: TRBD1; v_call: TRBV5-4; j_call: TRBJ1-3; clone_size: few
cdr3_nt: TGTGCCAGCAGCAGCCAGGGACTAGCGATAAACAATGAGCAGTTCTTC; cdr3_aa: CASSSQGLAINNEQFF; cdr3_length: 16; d_call: TRBD2; v_call: TRBV7-9; j_call: TRBJ2-1; clone_size: -
cdr3_nt: TGCAGCGTAGGATTAGCGGGGGGCCCTCCGGAGCAGTTCTTC; cdr3_aa: CSVGLAGGPPEQFF; cdr3_length: 14; d_call: TRBD2; v_call: TRBV29-1; j_call: TRBJ2-1; clone_size: -
cdr3_nt: TGTGCCAGCACGGCCACAGCGAACACTGAAGCTTTCTTT; cdr3_aa: CASTATANTEAFF; cdr3_length: 13; d_call: -; v_call: TRBV28; j_call: TRBJ1-1; clone_size: -
cdr3_nt: TGTGCCATCAGCGATTTAGCGGGGGGGCCGGGAGAGCAGTACTTC; cdr3_aa: CAISDLAGGPGEQYF; cdr3_length: 15; d_call: TRBD2; v_call: TRBV10-3; j_call: TRBJ2-7; clone_size: -
cdr3_nt: TGTGCCTGGAGTGTAAGTACTAGCCGGAACACTGAAGCTTTCTTT; cdr3_aa: CAWSVSTSRNTEAFF; cdr3_length: 15; d_call: -; v_call: TRBV30; j_call: TRBJ1-1; clone_size: -
cdr3_nt: TGCGCCAGCAGCCAAGAGGTCAGGGCGAGCACCGGGGAGCTGTTTTTT; cdr3_aa: CASSQEVRASTGELFF; cdr3_length: 16; d_call: -; v_call: TRBV4-3; j_call: TRBJ2-2; clone_size: -
cdr3_nt: TGTGCCAGCAGTTCCGACCATTTCGAGTATCAGGTTAGCAATCAGCCCCAGCATTTT; cdr3_aa: CASSSDHFEYQVSNQPQHF; cdr3_length: 19; d_call: -; v_call: TRBV28; j_call: TRBJ1-5; clone_size: -
cdr3_nt: TGTGCCAGCAGCACCCGGGGGACTGGAAACACCATATATTTT; cdr3_aa: CASSTRGTGNTIYF; cdr3_length: 14; d_call: -; v_call: TRBV5-4; j_call: TRBJ1-3; clone_size: -
cdr3_nt: TGTGCTAGTGGCCGCGGGACAGCGAACACCGGGGAGCTGTTTTTT; cdr3_aa: CASGRGTANTGELFF; cdr3_length: 15; d_call: -; v_call: TRBV12-5; j_call: TRBJ2-2; clone_size: few
cdr3_nt: TGTGCCAGCACGTGGGGGGGTAGCAATCAGCCCCAGCATTTT; cdr3_aa: CASTWGGSNQPQHF; cdr3_length: 14; d_call: -; v_call: TRBV28; j_call: TRBJ1-5; clone_size: -
cdr3_nt: TGTGCCAGCAGCGTCGGTTCTGGAAACACCATATATTTT; cdr3_aa: CASSVGSGNTIYF; cdr3_length: 13; d_call: -; v_call: TRBV9; j_call: TRBJ1-3; clone_size: -
cdr3_nt: TGTGCCAGCAGCCCCCCCGCGGTGAACCAAGAGACCCAGTACTTC; cdr3_aa: CASSPPAVNQETQYF; cdr3_length: 15; d_call: -; v_call: TRBV7-6; j_call: TRBJ2-5; clone_size: -
cdr3_nt: TGTGCCAGCAGTTTTTCAACAGGGAGCACTGAAGCTTTCTTT; cdr3_aa: CASSFSTGSTEAFF; cdr3_length: 14; d_call: -; v_call: TRBV27; j_call: TRBJ1-1; clone_size: -
cdr3_nt: TGTGCCAGCAGAGATACAGGCTCTTATGGCTACACCTTC; cdr3_aa: CASRDTGSYGYTF; cdr3_length: 13; d_call: -; v_call: TRBV5-4; j_call: TRBJ1-2; clone_size: -
cdr3_nt: TGTGCCAGCAGTGATCGGGGGGCGTATGGCTACACCTTC; cdr3_aa: CASSDRGAYGYTF; cdr3_length: 13; d_call: -; v_call: TRBV2; j_call: TRBJ1-2; clone_size: -
cdr3_nt: TGTGCCAGCAGCTTAGTGGAGAATGGCTACACCTTC; cdr3_aa: CASSLVENGYTF; cdr3_length: 12; d_call: -; v_call: TRBV7-2; j_call: TRBJ1-2; clone_size: -
cdr3_nt: TGTGCCAGCAGCTTGAACAGAGAATTCTCTAACTATGGCTACACCTTC; cdr3_aa: CASSLNREFSNYGYTF; cdr3_length: 16; d_call: -; v_call: TRBV7-6; j_call: TRBJ1-2; clone_size: -
cdr3_nt: TGTGCCAGCAGCTGGAATGGGGCACTCTACAATGAGCAGTTCTTC; cdr3_aa: CASSWNGALYNEQFF; cdr3_length: 15; d_call: -; v_call: TRBV6-5; j_call: TRBJ2-1; clone_size: -
cdr3_nt: TGTGCCAGCAGCCAAGATCGGGGGCAGGGGGCGGCCTATGGCTACACCTTC; cdr3_aa: CASSQDRGQGAAYGYTF; cdr3_length: 17; d_call: TRBD1; v_call: TRBV3-1/TRBV3-2; j_call: TRBJ1-2; clone_size: -
cdr3_nt: TGTGCCAGCAGCGGGGACAGGGGATCTGGGGCCAACGTCCTGACTTTC; cdr3_aa: CASSGDRGSGANVLTF; cdr3_length: 16; d_call: TRBD1; v_call: TRBV5-6; j_call: TRBJ2-6; clone_size: -
cdr3_nt: TGTGCCAGCAGCCTCAGACAGGGTGGTGAAAAACTGTTTTTT; cdr3_aa: CASSLRQGGEKLFF; cdr3_length: 14; d_call: TRBD1; v_call: TRBV13; j_call: TRBJ1-4; clone_size: once
cdr3_nt: TGTGCCAGCAGCGAAGGCGGGGGGTCCTACGAGCAGTACTTC; cdr3_aa: CASSEGGGSYEQYF; cdr3_length: 14; d_call: TRBD2; v_call: TRBV9; j_call: TRBJ2-7; clone_size: -
cdr3_nt: TGTGCCAGCAGCCCCTCCGGACAGTTGTTTTCCAATGAGCAGTTCTTC; cdr3_aa: CASSPSGQLFSNEQFF; cdr3_length: 16; d_call: -; v_call: TRBV5-8; j_call: TRBJ2-1; clone_size: -
cdr3_nt: TGTGCCAGCTCACCAAGCATACATGAAAAACTGTTTTTT; cdr3_aa: CASSPSIHEKLFF; cdr3_length: 13; d_call: -; v_call: TRBV18; j_call: TRBJ1-4; clone_size: -
cdr3_nt: TGTGCCAGCAGCTTACGAGGGCCGATCGTCCCTGAAGCTTTCTTT; cdr3_aa: CASSLRGPIVPEAFF; cdr3_length: 15; d_call: -; v_call: TRBV11-2; j_call: TRBJ1-1; clone_size: -
cdr3_nt: TGTGCCAGCTCACCACGCGGGGGGGGATACAATGAGCAGTTCTTC; cdr3_aa: CASSPRGGGYNEQFF; cdr3_length: 15; d_call: TRBD2; v_call: TRBV18; j_call: TRBJ2-1; clone_size: -
cdr3_nt: TGTGCCTGGAACGGAGACAGGAGCACAGATACGCAGTATTTT; cdr3_aa: CAWNGDRSTDTQYF; cdr3_length: 14; d_call: -; v_call: TRBV30; j_call: TRBJ2-3; clone_size: few
cdr3_nt: TGTGCCAGCAGTCCTCGACTTCAGGGGGCAGTGAACACTGAAGCTTTCTTT; cdr3_aa: CASSPRLQGAVNTEAFF; cdr3_length: 17; d_call: TRBD1; v_call: TRBV6-6; j_call: TRBJ1-1; clone_size: -
cdr3_nt: TGTGCCAGCAGCCCCCACGGGGGCGGGGGGAACACAGATACGCAGTATTTT; cdr3_aa: CASSPHGGGGNTDTQYF; cdr3_length: 17; d_call: TRBD2; v_call: TRBV3-1/TRBV3-2; j_call: TRBJ2-3; clone_size: -
cdr3_nt: TGTGCCAGCAGCCGAAGGGGGACTGAAGCTTTCTTT; cdr3_aa: CASSRRGTEAFF; cdr3_length: 12; d_call: -; v_call: TRBV27; j_call: TRBJ1-1; clone_size: -
cdr3_nt: TGTGCCAGCAGTTTCGGGGGGGGGACTGAAGCTTTCTTT; cdr3_aa: CASSFGGGTEAFF; cdr3_length: 13; d_call: -; v_call: TRBV27; j_call: TRBJ1-1; clone_size: -
cdr3_nt: TGTGCCAGTAGTATGGCCGGGCAGCCCCAGCATTTT; cdr3_aa: CASSMAGQPQHF; cdr3_length: 12; d_call: -; v_call: TRBV19; j_call: TRBJ1-5; clone_size: -
cdr3_nt: TGTGCCAGCAGTTATGATGGGGGCGGTCAGCCCCAGCATTTT; cdr3_aa: CASSYDGGGQPQHF; cdr3_length: 14; d_call: -; v_call: TRBV6-6; j_call: TRBJ1-5; clone_size: -
cdr3_nt: TGTGCCAGCAGCTTAGGGCTCGGGGAGCTGTTTTTT; cdr3_aa: CASSLGLGELFF; cdr3_length: 12; d_call: -; v_call: TRBV11-3; j_call: TRBJ2-2; clone_size: -
cdr3_nt: TGTGCCAGCAGTTTTGGGGGGGGAGAGACCCAGTACTTC; cdr3_aa: CASSFGGGETQYF; cdr3_length: 13; d_call: TRBD2; v_call: TRBV6-5; j_call: TRBJ2-5; clone_size: -